The 10 T cell receptor beta chains listed next were all sequenced from one sample in a study of blood T cell repertoires in COVID-19. The data were produced by immunoSEQ multiplex PCR, yet TCRdb's version contains in-frame clones alone and is incomplete. The sample carries tens of thousands of clones, 85% to 90% recorded once. The specimen was peripheral blood. The origin of the receptors is a middle-aged man with acute or convalescent COVID-19.

V and J are TRBV5-1 and TRBJ1-5; a possible D gene is TRBD1 (5 bases). The CDR3 has 15 residues. Germline V gene lookup returns CDR1 SGHRS and CDR2 YFSETQ. V shed 0 bases and J shed 8 bases, with 15 bases lying between them. The CDR3 DNA is TGCGCCAGCAGCTTGGCTCCGGGCCCCAGGGAGCCCCAGCATTTT. As protein: CASSLAPGPREPQHF.

Only a few counts were recorded for this clone. This chain joins TRBV7-2 and TRBJ2-7, with TRBD2 as a possible D gene (6 bases). Deletions cut 4 bases from V and 4 bases from J, with 8 bases between. CDR3 size: 12 residues. The germline CDR1 and CDR2 sequences are SGHTA and FQGNSA. The CDR3 sequence: CASSYGGYEQYF. CDR3 bases: TGTGCCAGCAGCTATGGAGGGTACGAGCAGTACTTC. The entire variable domain, with the rest obtained from reference TRBV7-2 and TRBJ2-7, is as follows: GAGVSQSPSNKVTEKGKDVELRCDPISGHTALYWYRQSLGQGLEFLIYFQGNSAPDKSGLPSDRFSAERTGGSVSTLTIQRTQQEDSAVYLCASSYGGYEQYFGPGTRLTVT.

This rearrangement joins TRBV6-2 or TRBV6-3 to TRBJ1-3; D is ambiguous. Germline V gives CDR1 MNHEY, CDR2 SVGEGT. CDR3 length: 15 amino acids. Trimming pared 2 bases from V and 2 bases from J, leaving 10 bases between. In DNA form, the CDR3 reads TGTGCCAGCAGTTACGGACTCGACCCTGGAAACACCATATATTTT. Translation gives CASSYGLDPGNTIYF.

The CDR3 DNA sequence: TGTGCCAGCAGCCACAGGGGGACCCACTATGGCTACACCTTC. It yields the protein CASSHRGTHYGYTF. The V call is TRBV3-1 (or the pseudogene TRBV3-2), the J call TRBJ1-2; 7 nucleotides line up with TRBD1. Germline values: CDR1 LGHDT, CDR2 YNNKEL (reference sequence). J lost 3 bases, V lost 3 bases, and 4 bases had no gene match. The CDR3 is 14 residues long.

The chain couples TRBV12-3 or TRBV12-4 to TRBJ1-2, with TRBD1 matching over 7 bases. Unmatched junction bases numbered 3, after V lost 6 bases and J lost 2 bases. The CDR3 has 13 amino acids. CDR3 sequence: CASRSTGNYGYTF. CDR3 coding DNA: TGTGCCAGCAGGTCGACAGGGAACTATGGCTACACCTTC.

The V gene is TRBV5-5, the J gene TRBJ2-2; a weak D match, TRBD1 (5 bases). Trimming took 5 bases from V and 3 from J, leaving 11 bases between them. The length of the CDR3 is 14 residues. The V gene's germline CDR1 is SGHKS and CDR2 YYEKEE (reference sequence). The CDR3 DNA is TGTGCCAGCAGTTCAGGGTGGGACACCGGGGAGCTGTTTTTT. This encodes CASSSGWDTGELFF.

The rearrangement links TRBV5-6 to TRBJ1-5, with 9 bases matching TRBD1. V gave up 5 bases and J gave up 7 bases; unmatched junction bases: 10. Germline CDR1 and CDR2: SGHDT and YYEEEE. The CDR3 runs 15 residues. CDR3 amino acids: CASSSDRGWGQPQHF. The DNA of the CDR3 is TGTGCCAGCAGTTCGGACAGGGGATGGGGACAGCCCCAGCATTTT.

As regards this clone: In the same sample, other DNA sequences code for this CDR3. The gene calls are TRBV5-1 and TRBJ2-5, with 7 bases fitting TRBD2. Losses at the gene ends were 1 base for V and 1 base for J; bases not matched to a gene: 1. Per the germline V gene, CDR1 is SGHRS and CDR2 is YFSETQ. The CDR3 spans 14 residues. CDR3 sequence reads: CASSLTSAQETQYF. DNA of the CDR3: TGCGCCAGCAGCTTGACTAGCGCCCAAGAGACCCAGTACTTC.

V usage is TRBV6-1 and J usage is TRBJ2-5, with D tentatively TRBD1 (6 bases). The CDR3 has 16 residues. Trimming stripped 2 bases from V and 3 bases from J, with 16 bases between. Germline CDR1 MNHNS, CDR2 SASEGT. The CDR3 region is CASSELDRRSKETQYF. CDR3 coding DNA: TGTGCCAGCAGTGAACTAGACAGGAGGAGCAAAGAGACCCAGTACTTC.

Regarding this clone: The sample has other DNA sequences that encode this CDR3 too. The genes are TRBV3-1 (or the pseudogene TRBV3-2) and TRBJ2-7; weak D call: TRBD1 (6 bases). The germline gives CDR1 LGHDT, CDR2 YNNKEL (reference sequence). CDR3 length equals 14 residues. V was trimmed by 2 bases and J by 1 base, leaving 9 bases between them. For the CDR3, the DNA is TGTGCCAGCAGCCAAACGACAGGTTCCTACGAGCAGTACTTC. Amino acid sequence: CASSQTTGSYEQYF.